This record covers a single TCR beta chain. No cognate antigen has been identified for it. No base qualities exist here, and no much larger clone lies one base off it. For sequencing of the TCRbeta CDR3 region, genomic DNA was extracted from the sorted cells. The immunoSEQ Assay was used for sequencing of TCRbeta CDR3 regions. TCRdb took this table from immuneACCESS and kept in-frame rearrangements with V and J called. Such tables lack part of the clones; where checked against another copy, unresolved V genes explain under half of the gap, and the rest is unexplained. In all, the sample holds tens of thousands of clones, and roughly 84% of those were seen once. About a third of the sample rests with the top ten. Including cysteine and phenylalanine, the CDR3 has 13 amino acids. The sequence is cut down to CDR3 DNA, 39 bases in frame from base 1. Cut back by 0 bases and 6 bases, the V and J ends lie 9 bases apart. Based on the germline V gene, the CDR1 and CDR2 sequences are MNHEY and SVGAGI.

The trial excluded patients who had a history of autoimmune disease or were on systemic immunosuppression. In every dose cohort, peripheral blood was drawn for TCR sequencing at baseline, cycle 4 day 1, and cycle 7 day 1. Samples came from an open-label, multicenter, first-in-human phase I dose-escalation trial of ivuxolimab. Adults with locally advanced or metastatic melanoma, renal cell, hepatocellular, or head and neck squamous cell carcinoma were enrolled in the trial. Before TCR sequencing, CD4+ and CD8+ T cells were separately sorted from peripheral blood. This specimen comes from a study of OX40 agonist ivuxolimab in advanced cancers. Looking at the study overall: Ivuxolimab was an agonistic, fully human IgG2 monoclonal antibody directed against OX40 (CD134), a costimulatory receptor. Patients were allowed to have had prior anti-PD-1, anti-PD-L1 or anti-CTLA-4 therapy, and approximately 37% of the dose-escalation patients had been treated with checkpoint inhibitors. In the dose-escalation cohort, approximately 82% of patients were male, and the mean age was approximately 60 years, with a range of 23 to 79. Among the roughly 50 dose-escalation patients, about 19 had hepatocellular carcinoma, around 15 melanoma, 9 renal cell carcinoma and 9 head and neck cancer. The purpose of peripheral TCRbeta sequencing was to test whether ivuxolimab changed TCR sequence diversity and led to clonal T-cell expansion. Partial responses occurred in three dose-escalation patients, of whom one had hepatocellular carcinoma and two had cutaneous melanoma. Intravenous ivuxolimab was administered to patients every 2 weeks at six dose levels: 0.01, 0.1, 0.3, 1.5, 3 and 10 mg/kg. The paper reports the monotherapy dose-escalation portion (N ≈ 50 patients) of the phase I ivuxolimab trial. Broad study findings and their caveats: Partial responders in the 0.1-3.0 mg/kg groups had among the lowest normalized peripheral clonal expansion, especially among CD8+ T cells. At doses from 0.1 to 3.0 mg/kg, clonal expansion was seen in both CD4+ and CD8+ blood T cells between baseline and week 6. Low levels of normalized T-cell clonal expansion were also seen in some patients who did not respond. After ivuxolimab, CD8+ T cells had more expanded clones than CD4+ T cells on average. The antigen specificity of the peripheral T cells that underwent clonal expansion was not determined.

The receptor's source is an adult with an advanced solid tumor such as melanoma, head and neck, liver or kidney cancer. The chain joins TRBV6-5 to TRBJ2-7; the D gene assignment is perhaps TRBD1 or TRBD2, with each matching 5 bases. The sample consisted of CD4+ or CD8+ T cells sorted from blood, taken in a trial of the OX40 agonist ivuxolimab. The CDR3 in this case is CASSYSGAGEQYF. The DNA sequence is TGTGCCAGCAGTTACTCCGGGGCGGGCGAGCAGTACTTC.